Reported below is one T cell receptor (beta chain). There is no known antigen for this receptor. No quality values exist for individual bases; no much larger clone is one base distant. TCRbeta CDR3 regions were amplified from genomic DNA by means of the immunoSEQ Assay, a bias-controlled multiplex PCR. In the paper's pipeline: The number of nucleated cells in each sample was estimated from the amplification of reference gene primers within the assay. To quantify the absolute abundance of each unique TCRbeta CDR3 rearrangement, sequence reads were collapsed and filtered. For each sample, productive Simpson clonality was calculated by taking the square root of Simpson's diversity index across productive rearrangements. TCRdb stores this immuneACCESS table with in-frame sequences only. Part of the clones is absent; in the studies checked, under half of the shortfall reflects unresolved V genes, and no reason is known for the rest. V and J calls and clone size are as listed in that table; D and trimming were resolved from the DNA. Counted in this sample were roughly 350,000 clones; 88% of them appeared once. The ten biggest clones cover more than 5.5% of the sample.

The data were taken from a study of blood T cell repertoires in COVID-19 (dated by TCRdb to between 2020 and 2021). Looking at the study overall: Collaborator samples came from the United States, Italy and Spain and covered acute and convalescent phases of COVID-19. The samples were drawn from two sources: the first 160 participants of the ongoing ImmuneRACE study, and approximately 1,300 subjects contributed by 6 global collaborators. A freely available public database, intended as a resource for researchers studying the immune response to SARS-CoV-2, is where the repertoires were released. Deeply sampled blood TCRbeta repertoires from subjects exposed to, actively infected with, or recovered from COVID-19 were included in the dataset. The prospective study material was composed of cDNA or gDNA derived from T cells, B-cell-depleted T cells, or PBMCs. Where available, HLA class I and class II types were taken from metadata supplied by the sample provider and were not determined by assay-based typing. Sample metadata almost always included a de-identified subject ID, COVID-19 status, age in years and sex. Findings and caveats that apply to the study as a whole: How much clinical and demographic metadata was included differed by source and by participant, and the metadata was provided uncurated.

For CDR1 and CDR2, the germline V gene lists SGDLS and YYNGEE. V is cut back by 3 bases and J by 1 base, with 2 bases in the junction unmatched. Its CDR3 holds 15 amino acids, cysteine through phenylalanine. Only the CDR3 DNA stays, 45 bases, in frame from base 1. One collaborating source in Seattle enrolled patients while the patients were actively infected and followed the patients over time throughout the course of disease. Whole blood was collected in K2EDTA tubes by collaborating institutions according to the institutions' own protocols. For TCRbeta analysis, collaborators shipped samples as frozen whole blood, isolated PBMCs, or DNA extracted from either of those sample types.

The source is a woman in her 70s with COVID-19, enrolled during active disease. This receptor chain uses TRBV9 and TRBJ1-5; TRBD1 fits 9 bases in the junction. Sequencing used peripheral blood. The nucleotide sequence reads TGTGCCAGCAGCGCTGGGACAGGGAGCAATCAGCCCCAGCATTTT. The translation is CASSAGTGSNQPQHF. The variable domain in full, with residues beyond the CDR3 obtained from the reference TRBV9 and TRBJ1-5 genes, is DSGVTQTPKHLITATGQRVTLRCSPRSGDLSVYWYQQSLDQGLQFLIQYYNGEERAKGNILERFSAQQFPDLHSELNLSSLELGDSALYFCASSAGTGSNQPQHFGDGTRLSIL.